The TCR beta chain described here comes from a study of PD-1 blockade in classical Hodgkin lymphoma. Time point defined: cycle 4 day 1 (C4D1), after more than five weeks of nivolumab. Exposure to brentuximab vedotin varied, and each patient had relapsed following autologous stem cell transplantation. Sequencing was performed with immunoSEQ multiplex PCR; in TCRdb, only in-frame clones are kept and a portion is missing. Seen here are roughly 9,300 clones, 87% observed once, and the top ten hold under 35%. Sequenced here: peripheral blood mononuclear cells (PBMCs), sampled before the fourth cycle of nivolumab. The clonotype was recovered from a human donor with classical Hodgkin lymphoma.

The CDR3 DNA sequence: TGTGCCACCAGCAGAGATAGCGGGAGCAGGGCCTACGAGCAGTACTTC. It codes for CATSRDSGSRAYEQYF. The chain links TRBV15 to TRBJ2-7; TRBD2 matches at 9 bases. CDR3 length: 16 amino acids. Germline V lookup: CDR1 LNHNV, CDR2 YYDKDF (reference sequence). V was pared by 0 bases and J by 2 bases, with 5 bases of the junction left unmatched.